This T cell receptor (beta chain) was retrieved from a study of cytomegalovirus exposure and HLA in healthy donors. The study, taken as a whole, reports: In vitro, three CMV-associated chains proved specific for CMV antigens. Among TCR sequences, most were rare, though some public TCRs appeared in many donors. The study labeled 150 to 200 TCR beta chains cytomegalovirus-associated.

A word on this clone: The antigen is not known.

Data came from immunoSEQ multiplex PCR; TCRdb stores just in-frame clones and leaves some out. The data show fewer than 350,000 clones, 88% seen once. This CDR3 spans 15 amino acids. The J segment lost 3 bases and the V segment lost 3 bases, leaving 4 bases of the junction unmatched. From germline, CDR1 is SGHRS and CDR2 YFSETQ. It was the roughly 120-subject validation cohort, separate from the approximately 680-subject first cohort, to which the donors belonged. This receptor was identified in a woman aged 18-29 years in good health and CMV-seronegative. Sequences were obtained from PBMCs. The V and J genes are TRBV5-1 and TRBJ1-2; 11 positions match TRBD1. The CDR3 protein is CASSSDRGQDYGYTF. The CDR3 DNA reads as TGCGCCAGCAGCTCGGACAGGGGGCAAGACTATGGCTACACCTTC.